The 22 T cell receptor beta chains below come from one sample, sequenced in a study of glioma-infiltrating T cells. Using RNA template, CDR3s of TCR alpha and beta were amplified with iRepertoire arm-PCR. MiXCR was run by TCRdb on the multiplex PCR reads, yielding one entry per CDR3 protein. In the table there are about 130,000 distinct CDR3 sequences, roughly 24% of which are singletons. Specimen: glioma tissue, nonneoplastic brain tissue, or PBMCs (not recorded which). Every receptor here comes from a human donor with low-grade glioma or glioblastoma, undergoing nonglioma brain surgery, or in good health (not recorded which).

This clonotype has at least ten counts. The chain recombines TRBV18 with TRBJ1-1; a possible D gene is TRBD1 (5 bases). The germline V gene has CDR1 KGHSH and CDR2 LQKENI. Trimming stripped 2 bases from V and 0 bases from J, with 7 bases between. This CDR3 is 14 amino acids long. CDR3 nucleotide sequence: TGTGCCAGCTCACCAAGACAGTTGAACACTGAAGCTTTCTTT. It codes for CASSPRQLNTEAFF.

This clonotype was counted ten times or more. This sequence joins TRBV2 and TRBJ1-4; D gene ambiguous. The CDR3 contains 13 residues. The germline V and J ends were trimmed by 6 bases and 7 bases, with 12 bases remaining between them. Germline CDR1 and CDR2: SNHLY and FYNNEI. In nucleotides, the CDR3 is TGTGCCAGCAGATTTTCTCAGCGTGAAAAACTGTTTTTT. It specifies CASRFSQREKLFF.

Concerning this clonotype itself: The junction differs from germline at one of its ends, possibly a read error. V and J are TRBV6-6 and TRBJ2-6, with a tentative D call TRBD1 (5 bases). Germline V gene data show CDR1 as MNHNY and CDR2 as SVGAGI (reference sequence). CDR3 length: 15 residues. The DNA of the CDR3 is TGTGCCCGCCGCTCCCGGGCCTCTGGGGCCCCCGTCCTGCCTTTC. Its translation: CARRSRASGAPVLPF.

This clonotype occurred many times. Sequence at one end of the junction differs from germline and may be a read error. The chain links TRBV12-3 or TRBV12-4 to TRBJ1-5; maybe TRBD1 (6 bases). The CDR3 covers 15 residues. The DNA for the CDR3 is TGTGCCAGCAGTGTAGCACAGGGTGTCTATCAGCCCCAGCATTTT. It translates to CASSVAQGVYQPQHF.

The chain links TRBV7-9 to TRBJ2-7; D not certain. This CDR3 contains 14 residues. V was cut by 2 bases and J by 0 bases, with 8 bases left in between. Germline V gene data show CDR1 as SEHNR and CDR2 as FQNEAQ (reference sequence). Here the CDR3 DNA reads TGTGCCAGCAGCTTATTACCAGGCTCCTACGAGCAGTACTTC. This sequence encodes CASSLLPGSYEQYF. The variable domain in full, with the rest retrieved from reference TRBV7-9 and TRBJ2-7, is DTGVSQNPRHKITKRGQNVTFRCDPISEHNRLYWYRQTLGQGPEFLTYFQNEAQLEKSRLLSDRFSAERPKGSFSTLEIQRTEQGDSAMYLCASSLLPGSYEQYFGPGTRLTVT.

This clonotype was recorded at least ten times. The chain links TRBV20-1 to TRBJ2-3; 10 positions match TRBD2. With 5 bases clipped from V and 0 bases from J, the junction kept 2 bases outside the gene matches. Germline V lookup: CDR1 DFQATT, CDR2 SNEGSKA (reference sequence). This CDR3 has 14 residues. CDR3 protein: CSALLAGSTDTQYF. The CDR3 nucleotides read TGCAGTGCTTTACTAGCGGGGAGCACAGATACGCAGTATTTT.

For this clonotype: Germline and junction disagree at one end, which may indicate a read error. V gene TRBV12-3 or TRBV12-4 combines with J gene TRBJ1-5; D uncertain. CDR3 size: 16 residues. The CDR3 DNA sequence: TGTTCCAGCAGTAAACGACGGGTAAATAGCAATCAGCCCCAGCATTTT. Translating gives CSSSKRRVNSNQPQHF.

In its sample, this clonotype was seen a few times. The rearrangement links TRBV7-2 to TRBJ2-6; tentatively, D is TRBD2 (5 bases). The CDR3 is 17 amino acids. CDR1 is SGHTA, CDR2 FQGNSA, per germline. Trimming took 6 bases from V and 0 from J, leaving 15 bases between them. CDR3 protein: CASRLPNRDSGANVLTF. For the CDR3, the DNA is TGTGCCAGCAGGCTCCCTAATCGGGACTCTGGGGCCAACGTCCTGACTTTC.

This clonotype was seen many times. The V gene is TRBV20-1, the J gene TRBJ2-7, with 7 bases lining up with TRBD1. Trimming cost V 0 bases and J 5 bases; bases outside gene matches: 4. The CDR3 length is 13 residues. CDR1 is DFQATT, CDR2 SNEGSKA, per germline (reference sequence). In nucleotides, the CDR3 is TGCAGTGCTAGAGATGGGACAGTCGACGAGCAGTACTTC. As protein: CSARDGTVDEQYF.

Regarding this clonotype: One end of the junction is discordant with germline, which a read error may explain. The V gene is TRBV27, the J gene TRBJ2-7, with 7 bases that match TRBD1. The germline V gene has CDR1 MNHEY and CDR2 SMNVEV (reference sequence). This CDR3 region has 13 residues. CDR3 nucleotide sequence: TGTGCCAGCGGTTCAGGGGGTCCAAACGAGAAGTACTTC. Amino acids: CASGSGGPNEKYF.

The chain carries TRBV20-1 and TRBJ2-1; weak D call: TRBD2 (6 bases). Per germline, CDR1 DFQATT and CDR2 SNEGSKA (reference sequence). This CDR3 has 14 residues. Trimming took off 6 bases at V and 10 bases at J, with 22 bases between the two ends. The CDR3 spells CSAKGLGVVREQFF. CDR3 in DNA: TGCAGTGCGAAGGGACTCGGTGTTGTTAGGGAGCAGTTCTTC.

The V gene is TRBV9, the J gene TRBJ2-2; TRBD1 or TRBD2 may be the D gene (5 bases each). This CDR3 region has 16 residues. From germline, CDR1 is SGDLS and CDR2 YYNGEE. The V gene lost 3 bases and the J gene lost 3 bases, with 15 bases spanning the gap. CDR3 DNA: TGTGCCAGCAGCGCTTATTCCGGGACCCACACCGGGGAGCTGTTTTTT. Translation gives CASSAYSGTHTGELFF.

This clonotype was recorded at least ten times. The chain employs TRBV25-1 and TRBJ2-1; unclear D gene. The ends were cut back, 4 bases at V and 3 bases at J, with 7 bases in the middle. The CDR3 is made up of 13 amino acids. The germline gives CDR1 MGHDK, CDR2 SYGVNS. CDR3 protein: CASSAPSYNEQFF. CDR3 nucleotide sequence: TGTGCCAGCAGTGCCCCAAGCTACAATGAGCAGTTCTTC.

This clonotype was picked up many times. V and J are TRBV12-3 or TRBV12-4 and TRBJ2-3, with 8 bases aligning to TRBD2. The CDR3 has 14 residues. The CDR3 region has the DNA TGTGTAACTGGGGCTAGCGGGCAGGGAGATACGCAGTATTTT. Amino acids: CVTGASGQGDTQYF.

The sample holds many counts of this clonotype. This sequence joins TRBV6-1 and TRBJ2-2; TRBD2 agrees at 9 bases. The V segment lost 5 bases and the J segment 5 bases; nucleotides outside the gene matches: 9. CDR3 length equals 16 residues. Germline CDR1 reads MNHNS; CDR2 reads SASEGT. This CDR3 reads CASSKIAGEWTGELFF. CDR3 DNA: TGTGCCAGCAGTAAAATAGCGGGAGAGTGGACCGGGGAGCTGTTTTTT.

At least ten counts were recorded for this clonotype. V usage is TRBV6-2 or TRBV6-3 and J usage is TRBJ2-7; a weak D match, TRBD2 (6 bases). The germline V gene has CDR1 MNHEY and CDR2 SVGEGT. The V and J ends lost 0 bases and 2 bases respectively, with 11 bases between them. CDR3 length equals 15 residues. The CDR3 loop is CASSYSRRTTYEQYF. The CDR3 coding sequence is TGTGCCAGCAGTTACTCGAGGCGGACTACCTACGAGCAGTACTTC.

This clonotype was detected many times. V gene TRBV7-2 combines with J gene TRBJ2-5, with D tentatively TRBD1 (5 bases). Germline V CDR1 and CDR2: SGHTA, FQGNSA. V was clipped by 6 bases and J by 5 bases, with 16 bases between them. The CDR3 covers 14 residues. The CDR3 region is CASRRPGARETQYF. DNA of the CDR3: TGTGCCAGCAGACGCCCTGGGGCACGTGAGACCCAGTACTTC.

This clonotype came up a few times. The chain has TRBV12-3 or TRBV12-4 and TRBJ2-1; 9 bases match TRBD1. V lost 6 bases and J lost 6; bases outside the gene matches: 3. This CDR3 spans 13 amino acids. The CDR3: CASSWGQGNEQFF. The DNA of the CDR3 is TGTGCCAGCAGCTGGGGACAGGGCAATGAGCAGTTCTTC.

This clonotype was recorded many times. V usage is TRBV12-3 or TRBV12-4 and J usage is TRBJ1-1; D may be TRBD1 (5 bases). The CDR3 sequence is 16 residues long. The ends were cut back, 1 base at V and 1 base at J, with 13 bases in the middle. CDR3 sequence reads: CASSLVWGLRNTEAFF. The CDR3 region has the DNA TGTGCCAGCAGTTTAGTCTGGGGCTTGAGGAACACTGAAGCTTTCTTT.

About this clonotype: A read error may be the cause here, since a much bigger clone is one base away. V and J are TRBV7-9 and TRBJ2-7, with D possibly matching TRBD1 (5 bases). The CDR3 runs to 15 residues. The V end was cut by 2 bases, the J end by 0 bases, with 11 bases between. Germline V CDR1 and CDR2: SEHNR, FQNEAQ (reference sequence). CDR3 amino acids: CASSLTAGFSYEQYF. CDR3 sequence (DNA): TGTGCCAGCAGCTTAACAGCAGGGTTCTCCTACGAGCAGTACTTC.

The chain has TRBV29-1 and TRBJ2-5; 11 bases match TRBD2. Germline trimming cut 1 base from V and 5 bases from J; bases unmatched to any gene: 9. The CDR3 runs to 16 residues. Germline V gene lookup returns CDR1 SQVTM and CDR2 ANQGSEA. The CDR3, as DNA: TGCAGCGTTGAAGGTGAACTAGCGGGAGCGAAGGAGACCCAGTACTTC. The encoded protein is CSVEGELAGAKETQYF.

At least ten counts were recorded for this clonotype. The chain carries TRBV19 and TRBJ2-3; 9 bases fit TRBD1. V lost 5 bases, J lost 6 bases, and 9 bases stayed unmatched. This CDR3 spans 15 amino acids. Germline assignment: CDR1 LNHDA and CDR2 SQIVND (reference sequence). The CDR3 DNA sequence: TGTGCCAGTAGTCTGGACAGGGGAAAGCTGGATACGCAGTATTTT. Residues: CASSLDRGKLDTQYF.